The next 30 T cell receptor beta chains were all read from a single sample in a study of tumor and adjacent non-tumor tissue in lung cancer. Three rounds of nested PCR, following a modified ARM-PCR protocol, produced the TCRbeta library. TCRdb re-called the multiplex PCR reads with MiXCR, one entry per CDR3 protein. The repertoire holds 65,000 to 70,000 distinct CDR3 sequences, with 60% as singletons. This sample's RNA came from whole unsorted tissue. Sequencing used lung tumor tissue. The receptors were sampled from a man aged 50 or older with non-small cell lung cancer.

The chain recombines TRBV7-9 with TRBJ2-7; D unresolved. The germline CDR1 and CDR2 sequences are SEHNR and FQNEAQ (reference sequence). The V gene lost 2 bases and the J gene lost 0 bases, with 11 bases spanning the gap. The CDR3 totals 15 residues. CDR3 protein: CASSLYPTGSYEQYF. The CDR3 bases are TGTGCCAGCAGCTTATACCCCACCGGCTCCTACGAGCAGTACTTC.

A single count supports this clonotype. This clone may be a read error of a much larger clone one base away. This sequence joins TRBV6-6 and TRBJ2-6; TRBD1 aligns across 10 bases. This CDR3 comprises 18 residues. CDR1 and CDR2 from the germline V gene are MNHNY and SVGAGI (reference sequence). J lost 1 base, V lost 5 bases, and 8 bases had no gene match. CDR3 protein: CASSRTGGPISGANVLTF. The CDR3 nucleotides read TGTGCCAGCAGTCGGACAGGGGGTCCCATTTCTGGGGCCAACGTCCTGACTTTC.

Of note for this clonotype: Germline is not matched at one junction end, which may reflect a read error. V and J are TRBV5-6 and TRBJ2-1, with D hard to call. This CDR3 region has 15 residues. Germline V lookup: CDR1 SGHDT, CDR2 YYEEEE. The CDR3 protein is CAISLAWVSYNEELF. DNA for the CDR3: TGTGCCATCAGCTTGGCCTGGGTCTCCTACAATGAGGAGCTCTTC.

A remark on this clonotype: Germline is not matched at one junction end, which may reflect a read error. V and J are TRBV24-1 and TRBJ2-5, with D perhaps matching TRBD1 or TRBD2 (7 bases each). The CDR3 extends over 16 amino acids. Germline V lookup: CDR1 KGHDR, CDR2 SFDVKD. The CDR3 sequence: CVTSGPDREGQETQYF. CDR3 DNA: TGTGTCACCAGTGGCCCTGACAGGGAGGGTCAAGAGACCCAGTACTTC.

Worth noting for this clonotype: A single base separates this from a much larger clone, so it may be a read error. The V call is TRBV6-2 or TRBV6-3, the J call TRBJ2-7; D is ambiguous. V gave up 4 bases and J gave up 6 bases, with 4 bases separating them. This CDR3 has 10 amino acids. Per germline, CDR1 MNHEY and CDR2 SVGEGT. In nucleotides, the CDR3 is TGTGCCAGCAGTTTCGTCGAGCAGTACTTC. Translated, it gives CASSFVEQYF.

The chain is built from TRBV5-1 and TRBJ1-1; the D is unclear. Trimming took off 4 bases at V and 6 bases at J, with 16 bases between the two ends. Germline V gene sequence: CDR1 SGHRS, CDR2 YFSETQ. The CDR3 loop spans 14 amino acids. This CDR3 is CASSLMDRGAEAFF. The DNA of the CDR3 is TGCGCCAGCAGCCTAATGGACCGCGGAGCTGAAGCTTTCTTT.

Concerning this clonotype itself: One base away lies a much larger clone, so this may be a sequencing read error. The V and J genes are TRBV4-2 and TRBJ1-6; D might be TRBD1 (5 bases). The germline V gene encodes CDR1 LGHNA and CDR2 YNFKEQ. This CDR3 is 14 amino acids long. The CDR3 reads CANSQGQGGSPLHF. The CDR3, as DNA: TGTGCCAACAGCCAAGGGCAGGGCGGATCACCCCTCCACTTT.

The chain has TRBV28 and TRBJ1-5; TRBD1 might be the D (5 bases). V lost 2 bases, J lost 3 bases, and 11 bases lay in between. Germline assignment: CDR1 MDHEN and CDR2 SYDVKM. The CDR3 length is 15 residues. CDR3 DNA sequence: TGTGCCAGCAGTTTACGGGGGGGTATCAATCAGCCCCAGCATTTT. Its protein is CASSLRGGINQPQHF.

In the case of this clonotype: Possible read error: a much larger clone is one base away. The V gene is TRBV7-9, the J gene TRBJ1-6; D is unresolved. The V gene lost 5 bases and the J gene lost 6 bases, with 8 bases spanning the gap. CDR1 SEHNR and CDR2 FQNEAQ come from the germline V gene (reference sequence). The CDR3 extends over 13 amino acids. CDR3 sequence reads: CASSGQSNSPLHF. The CDR3 DNA sequence: TGTGCCAGCAGCGGGCAGAGTAATTCACCCCTCCACTTT. The variable domain in full, completed from reference TRBV7-9 and TRBJ1-6, reads DTGVSQNPRHKITKRGQNVTFRCDPISEHNRLYWYRQTLGQGPEFLTYFQNEAQLEKSRLLSDRFSAERPKGSFSTLEIQRTEQGDSAMYLCASSGQSNSPLHFGNGTRLTVT.

This clonotype was found a few times. The V gene is TRBV24-1, the J gene TRBJ2-5; the D gene could be TRBD1 or TRBD2 (5 bases each). The CDR3 length is 15 residues. V lost 3 bases and J lost 4, with 14 bases in between. From germline, CDR1 is KGHDR and CDR2 SFDVKD. The CDR3 nucleotides are TGTGCCACCAGTGATCGTTCGAGGGGACGAGAGACCCAGTACTTC. Its protein is CATSDRSRGRETQYF.

V and J are TRBV29-1 and TRBJ2-1, with 7 nucleotides matching TRBD2. The V segment lost 4 bases and the J segment 9 bases; nucleotides outside the gene matches: 12. The CDR3 is 14 residues long. Germline V CDR1 and CDR2: SQVTM, ANQGSEA. The CDR3 DNA reads TGCAGCGTTGCGTTGAGCGGGAAAAACAGTGAGCAGTTCTTC. This sequence encodes CSVALSGKNSEQFF.

For this clonotype: This may arise from a read error, as a much more abundant clone is one base away. This chain uses TRBV5-5 with TRBJ2-2; D is ambiguous. CDR1 is SGHKS, CDR2 YYEKEE, per germline (reference sequence). This CDR3 is 14 amino acids long. The V and J ends lost 5 bases and 3 bases respectively, with 11 bases between them. The CDR3 region is CASSFLSHTGELFF. Here the CDR3 DNA reads TGTGCCAGCAGTTTTCTTAGCCACACCGGGGAGCTGTTTTTT. The variable domain in full, with the rest retrieved from reference TRBV5-5 and TRBJ2-2, is DAGVTQSPTHLIKTRGQQVTLRCSPISGHKSVSWYQQVLGQGPQFIFQYYEKEERGRGNFPDRFSARQFPNYSSELNVNALLLGDSALYLCASSFLSHTGELFFGEGSRLTVL.

Turning to this clonotype: It is likely a read error, because the conserved phenylalanine at the end of the CDR3 is missing. The chain couples TRBV20-1 to TRBJ2-7, with D possibly being TRBD2 (6 bases). Germline values: CDR1 DFQATT, CDR2 SNEGSKA (reference sequence). The CDR3 is 13 residues long. Between the trimmed V and J ends, which lost 3 bases and 3 bases, there was a span of 12 bases. The chain's CDR3 is CSASLAWYYEQYL. CDR3 coding DNA: TGCAGTGCTAGTCTAGCGTGGTACTACGAGCAGTACTTA.

With respect to this clonotype: A much larger clone differs from this one at a single base, so this may be a read error. J is TRBJ2-5 and V is TRBV6-6; 8 bases match TRBD2. This CDR3 has 15 amino acids. The germline V gene has CDR1 MNHNY and CDR2 SVGAGI (reference sequence). The CDR3 loop reads CASSKLAALQVTQYF. CDR3 sequence (DNA): TGTGCCAGCAGCAAACTAGCGGCACTTCAAGTGACCCAGTACTTC.

The J gene is TRBJ2-3, the V gene TRBV27, with D perhaps TRBD1 (6 bases). V was pared by 2 bases and J by 2 bases, with 17 bases between. The germline V gene has CDR1 MNHEY and CDR2 SMNVEV (reference sequence). This CDR3 region has 17 residues. Here the CDR3 DNA reads TGTGCCAGCAGTTTAAATACGGGCCGACAGGCCACAGATACGCAGTATTTT. Translated: CASSLNTGRQATDTQYF.

This clonotype was observed many times. This chain connects TRBV29-1 to TRBJ1-1, with TRBD1 matching over 7 bases. Germline loops: CDR1 SQVTM, CDR2 ANQGSEA. This CDR3 is built from 12 residues. V lost 5 bases, J lost 3 bases, and 3 bases stayed unmatched. The CDR3 DNA reads as TGCAGCGTTCGGGACAGACACACTGAAGCTTTCTTT. It translates to CSVRDRHTEAFF.

V usage is TRBV2 and J usage is TRBJ2-5, with 8 nucleotides matching TRBD1. This CDR3 spans 12 amino acids. Germline values: CDR1 SNHLY, CDR2 FYNNEI. Trimming took 7 bases from V and 9 from J; bases not matched to a gene: 7. The CDR3 loop reads CASKGDRFAQYF. Here the CDR3 DNA reads TGTGCCAGCAAGGGGGACAGGTTTGCCCAGTACTTC.

J is TRBJ2-7 and V is TRBV29-1; 7 bases align to TRBD2. The germline V gene encodes CDR1 SQVTM and CDR2 ANQGSEA. CDR3 size: 14 residues. V lost 4 bases and J lost 3; bases outside the gene matches: 9. Written as DNA, the CDR3 is TGCAGCGTTGTATTCGTTGGCGGGAGCTACGAGCAGTACGTC. Translated, it gives CSVVFVGGSYEQYV.

The rearrangement links TRBV7-8 to TRBJ1-2; tentative D call: TRBD1 (5 bases). This CDR3 region has 15 residues. Germline CDR1 reads SGHVS; CDR2 reads FQNEAQ. V gave up 5 bases and J gave up 4 bases, with 17 bases separating them. The CDR3 is CASSPCGQRGYGYTF. The CDR3 DNA sequence: TGTGCCAGCAGCCCCTGTGGCCAAAGGGGCTATGGCTACACCTTC.

This clonotype has ten or more counts. The gene calls are TRBV30 and TRBJ2-7; 12 bases map to TRBD2. The germline V gene encodes CDR1 GTSNPN and CDR2 SVGIG (reference sequence). Unmatched junction bases numbered 4, after V lost 2 bases and J lost 2 bases. The CDR3 contains 15 residues. The CDR3 sequence is CAWSILAGGTYEQYF. The CDR3 DNA is TGTGCCTGGAGTATACTAGCGGGAGGTACCTACGAGCAGTACTTC.

This clonotype was seen ten or more times. CDR3 bases: TGTGCCAGCACCGCCTCGAAGGGGGAGACCCAGTACTTC. It is translated as CASTASKGETQYF. The gene calls are TRBV6-1 and TRBJ2-5; D perhaps matches TRBD1 (5 bases). Germline V lookup: CDR1 MNHNS, CDR2 SASEGT. V was pared by 7 bases and J by 5 bases, with 14 bases between. The CDR3 has 13 residues.

With regard to this clonotype: Mismatch with germline at one junction end may stem from a read error. The gene calls are TRBV29-1 and TRBJ1-1; TRBD1 is a possible D gene (6 bases). CDR1 and CDR2 (germline): SQVTM, ANQGSEA. The CDR3 sequence is 13 residues long. Here the CDR3 reads CSVTGTKNIEAFF. The CDR3 DNA sequence: TGCAGTGTTACCGGGACAAAGAACATTGAAGCTTTCTTT.

To note about this clonotype: At one boundary the junction diverges from the germline segment, which might be a read error. This chain joins TRBV29-1 and TRBJ2-2; TRBD2 is a possible D gene (5 bases). This CDR3 has 13 residues. From germline, CDR1 is SQVTM and CDR2 ANQGSEA. As DNA, the CDR3 is TGCAGCATTGGAGGACTTAACACCAGGGAGCTGTTTTTT. Translating it yields CSIGGLNTRELFF.

This clonotype turned up a few times. A much larger clone differs by one base, so this may be a read error. The chain combines TRBV6-5 with TRBJ1-2; 7 bases line up with TRBD1. V was clipped by 6 bases and J by 0 bases; unmatched bases: 10. Germline V CDR1 and CDR2: MNHEY, SVGAGI. This CDR3 comprises 16 residues. The CDR3 loop reads CASRPQGEKANYGYTF. The CDR3 nucleotides are TGTGCCAGCAGGCCCCAGGGGGAAAAAGCTAACTATGGCTACACCTTC.

In its sample, this clonotype was seen many times. This chain joins TRBV12-3 or TRBV12-4 and TRBJ2-5; 7 nucleotides line up with TRBD2. The CDR3 extends over 13 amino acids. Germline trimming cut 5 bases from V and 0 bases from J; bases unmatched to any gene: 0. In DNA form, the CDR3 reads TGTGCCAGCAGTCGGGGGGACCAAGAGACCCAGTACTTC. Protein product: CASSRGDQETQYF.

This rearrangement joins TRBV28 to TRBJ2-3, with TRBD2 matching 10 bases. The CDR3 totals 14 residues. The ends lost 7 bases at V and 1 base at J; junction bases unmatched: 2. Germline V gives CDR1 MDHEN, CDR2 SYDVKM. CDR3 nucleotide sequence: TGTGCCAGCATTACTAGCGGGGGCACAGATACGCAGTATTTT. Translated: CASITSGGTDTQYF.

Points on this clonotype: A much larger clone lies one base from this, so it may be a read error. The chain links TRBV28 to TRBJ2-6; D could derive from TRBD1 or TRBD2 (5 bases each). The CDR3 runs to 15 residues. Germline CDR1 MDHEN, CDR2 SYDVKM. The CDR3 here is CASRSGSPGANILTF. CDR3 DNA: TGTGCCAGCAGATCAGGGAGTCCTGGGGCCAACATCCTGACTTTC.

About this clonotype: An end of the junction does not agree with germline; a read error may underlie this. The chain links TRBV6-5 to TRBJ2-6; 10 bases fit TRBD1. The CDR3 consists of 17 residues. Per germline, CDR1 MNHEY and CDR2 SVGAGI. CDR3 in DNA: TGTGCCAGCAGTTACAGACAGGGGGCGTCTAGGGCCAACGTCTTGACTTTC. This codes for CASSYRQGASRANVLTF.

Details on this clonotype: At one boundary the junction diverges from the germline segment, which might be a read error. The chain has TRBV12-3 or TRBV12-4 and TRBJ2-1, with 7 bases identical to TRBD2. The CDR3 consists of 16 residues. The CDR3 nucleotides are TGTGCCAGCAGCACTTCGCGGGGGAGGTCCTACATTGAGCAGTTCTTC. The encoded protein is CASSTSRGRSYIEQFF.

The sample holds many counts of this clonotype. The CDR3 loop is CAISAGDSYNSPLHF. The CDR3 bases are TGTGCCATCAGTGCGGGGGATTCATATAATTCACCCCTCCACTTT. The chain recombines TRBV10-3 with TRBJ1-6, with D tentatively TRBD1 (5 bases). The V gene's germline CDR1 is ENHRY and CDR2 SYGVKD. This CDR3 is 15 amino acids long. V was cut by 4 bases and J by 4 bases, with 11 bases left in between.